The clone carrying this TCR beta chain was counted at least ten times. These data are taken from a study of T cells after yellow fever vaccination. TCRdb reanalysed the 5' RACE reads using MiXCR and keeps one entry per CDR3 protein. The sample lists approximately 330,000 distinct CDR3 sequences, 4.1% occurring once. The sequence was obtained from a man aged 18 to 29 who received the YFV17D yellow fever vaccine. The material sequenced was PBMCs, taken 5 days after the yellow fever booster vaccination.

For the CDR3, the DNA is TGTGCCATCAGTGAGGCCAGCGCAGGGGTCAGGGGTACGGATGAGCAGTTCTTC. It specifies CAISEASAGVRGTDEQFF. The rearrangement uses TRBV10-3 and TRBJ2-1; tentatively, D is TRBD1 (6 bases). The length of the CDR3 is 18 residues. V was pared by 2 bases and J by 8 bases, with 25 bases between. Germline lookup yields CDR1 ENHRY and CDR2 SYGVKD.